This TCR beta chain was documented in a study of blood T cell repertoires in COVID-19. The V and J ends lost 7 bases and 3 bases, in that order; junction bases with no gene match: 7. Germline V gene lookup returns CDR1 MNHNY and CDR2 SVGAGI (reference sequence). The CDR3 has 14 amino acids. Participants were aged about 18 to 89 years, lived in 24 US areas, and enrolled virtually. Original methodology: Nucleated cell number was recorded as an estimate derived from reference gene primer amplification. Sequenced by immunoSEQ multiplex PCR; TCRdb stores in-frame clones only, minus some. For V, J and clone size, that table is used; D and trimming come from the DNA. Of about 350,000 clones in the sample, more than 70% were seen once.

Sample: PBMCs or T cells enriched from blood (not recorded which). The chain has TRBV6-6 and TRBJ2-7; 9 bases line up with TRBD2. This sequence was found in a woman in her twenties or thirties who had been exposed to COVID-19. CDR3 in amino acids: CASIAGTSLYEQYF. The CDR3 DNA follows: TGTGCCAGCATCGCCGGGACTAGCCTCTACGAGCAGTACTTC.